This is a list of T cell receptor beta chains from one sample in a study of human T cells and chemical hapten exposure. MiXCR, run by TCRdb on the RACE reads, gives a single entry per CDR3 protein. The data contain about 77,000 distinct CDR3 sequences, about 8.6% of them singletons. Sample: whole blood. The source is a female donor in good health. Some clones in this sample may be carry-over from other donors' samples. CDR3s include the opening cysteine and the closing phenylalanine or tryptophan. The D gene is left open where the match is weak. Clone size, where shown, is once, few, many, or a class for clones that have expanded.

v_gene: TRBV7-2; j_gene: TRBJ2-3; d_gene: .; abundance: few; CDR3nt: TGTGCCAGCAGCTTCCCCAGCACAGATACGCAGTATTTT; CDR3aa: CASSFPSTDTQYF
v_gene: TRBV18; j_gene: TRBJ1-5; d_gene: .; abundance: few; CDR3nt: TGTGCCAGCTCATCGAACAATCAGCCCCAGCATTTT; CDR3aa: CASSSNNQPQHF
v_gene: TRBV20-1; j_gene: TRBJ2-3; d_gene: TRBD2; abundance: .; CDR3nt: TGCAGTGCTAGTCTTCCGACTAGCGGGGGGAGGGGAGATACGCAGTATTTT; CDR3aa: CSASLPTSGGRGDTQYF
v_gene: TRBV9; j_gene: TRBJ1-6; d_gene: TRBD1; abundance: many; CDR3nt: TGTGCCAGCAGCGTAGGTGTGGGGACAGAGAATTCACCCCTCCACTTT; CDR3aa: CASSVGVGTENSPLHF
v_gene: TRBV29-1; j_gene: TRBJ1-3; d_gene: .; abundance: .; CDR3nt: TGCGGTGGAGCCCGCGATTGTGGGAACACCATATATTTT; CDR3aa: CGGARDCGNTIYF
v_gene: TRBV5-1; j_gene: TRBJ2-6; d_gene: TRBD1; abundance: many; CDR3nt: TGCGCCATCCGGACAGGGGACCCATTCTCTGGGGCCAACGTCCTGACTTTC; CDR3aa: CAIRTGDPFSGANVLTF
v_gene: TRBV4-2; j_gene: TRBJ2-7; d_gene: TRBD2; abundance: few; CDR3nt: TGTGCCAGCAGCCCGGCCCAGCGGGGGGACTCCTACGAGCAGTACTTC; CDR3aa: CASSPAQRGDSYEQYF
v_gene: TRBV7-2; j_gene: TRBJ2-7; d_gene: TRBD1; abundance: many; CDR3nt: TGTGCCAGCAGCTTAGGGACAGGGTTGAGAGCATACGAGCAGTACTTC; CDR3aa: CASSLGTGLRAYEQYF
v_gene: TRBV5-1; j_gene: TRBJ1-5; d_gene: .; abundance: .; CDR3nt: TGCGCCAGCAGCGAGGGGAGCAATCAGCCCCAGCATTTT; CDR3aa: CASSEGSNQPQHF
v_gene: TRBV18; j_gene: TRBJ2-3; d_gene: TRBD2; abundance: many; CDR3nt: TGTGCCAGCTCACCACCGATCGAGCGGGGAACAGATACGCAGTATTTT; CDR3aa: CASSPPIERGTDTQYF
v_gene: TRBV18; j_gene: TRBJ2-3; d_gene: .; abundance: few; CDR3nt: TGTGCCAGCTCACCGGACGGATACACAGATACGCAGTATTTT; CDR3aa: CASSPDGYTDTQYF
v_gene: TRBV29-1; j_gene: TRBJ2-5; d_gene: TRBD1; abundance: many; CDR3nt: TGCAGCCTGACAGGGAGCGCGGAGACCCAGTACTTC; CDR3aa: CSLTGSAETQYF
v_gene: TRBV27; j_gene: TRBJ2-7; d_gene: .; abundance: .; CDR3nt: TGTGCCAGCAGTTATGGGACTTGGGGGGGCCCCTCCTACGAGCAGTACTTC; CDR3aa: CASSYGTWGGPSYEQYF
v_gene: TRBV15; j_gene: TRBJ1-5; d_gene: .; abundance: .; CDR3nt: TGTGCCACCAGCAGAGATTTGGAAAATCAGCCCCAGCATTTT; CDR3aa: CATSRDLENQPQHF
v_gene: TRBV14; j_gene: TRBJ1-3; d_gene: TRBD1; abundance: many; CDR3nt: TGTGCCAGCAGCCGGGACAGGGGATTTGGAAACACCATATATTTT; CDR3aa: CASSRDRGFGNTIYF
v_gene: TRBV7-9; j_gene: TRBJ1-6; d_gene: .; abundance: many; CDR3nt: TGTGCCAGCAGCTTAGCACGGAGCTCCTATAATTCACCCCTCCACTTT; CDR3aa: CASSLARSSYNSPLHF
v_gene: TRBV24-1; j_gene: TRBJ2-7; d_gene: .; abundance: .; CDR3nt: TGTGCCACCAGTGATGAGGGGTCCTACGAGCAGTACTTC; CDR3aa: CATSDEGSYEQYF
v_gene: TRBV5-4; j_gene: TRBJ2-3; d_gene: .; abundance: many; CDR3nt: TGTGCCAGCAGCCGTAGCACAGATACGCAGTATTTT; CDR3aa: CASSRSTDTQYF
v_gene: TRBV10-2; j_gene: TRBJ1-3; d_gene: .; abundance: .; CDR3nt: TGCGCCAGCATGGGCAGACCCTCTGGAAACACCATATATTTT; CDR3aa: CASMGRPSGNTIYF
v_gene: TRBV3-1; j_gene: TRBJ2-2; d_gene: TRBD2; abundance: many; CDR3nt: TGTGCCAGCAGCCAGGAGCGGGGGACGAAATCCGGGGAGCTGTTTTTT; CDR3aa: CASSQERGTKSGELFF
v_gene: TRBV6-5; j_gene: TRBJ1-3; d_gene: .; abundance: .; CDR3nt: TGTGCCAGCAGTCCGGGACCCTACTCTGGAAACACCATATATTTT; CDR3aa: CASSPGPYSGNTIYF
v_gene: TRBV6-5; j_gene: TRBJ2-3; d_gene: .; abundance: .; CDR3nt: TGTGCCAGCATGATAGGGACCAAGAGCACAGATACGCAGTATTTT; CDR3aa: CASMIGTKSTDTQYF
v_gene: TRBV27; j_gene: TRBJ1-5; d_gene: TRBD1; abundance: .; CDR3nt: TGTGCCAGCAAACAGGGGGCCATCACGAGTCAGCCCCAGCATTTT; CDR3aa: CASKQGAITSQPQHF
v_gene: TRBV20-1; j_gene: TRBJ2-7; d_gene: .; abundance: few; CDR3nt: TGCAGTGCTAGAGATGGGTTGGCTTCCACATTTGGTTACGAGCAGTACTTC; CDR3aa: CSARDGLASTFGYEQYF
v_gene: TRBV28; j_gene: TRBJ2-7; d_gene: .; abundance: many; CDR3nt: TGTGCCAGCAGTTTAGCCGAGCAGTACTTC; CDR3aa: CASSLAEQYF
v_gene: TRBV7-6; j_gene: TRBJ2-1; d_gene: TRBD2; abundance: many; CDR3nt: TGTGCCAGCAGCTTGCTGGCGGGACTAGCGGGGGAAAGCTCCTACAATGAGCAGTTCTTC; CDR3aa: CASSLLAGLAGESSYNEQFF
v_gene: TRBV11-2; j_gene: TRBJ1-2; d_gene: .; abundance: many; CDR3nt: TGTGCCAGCAGCCTCTCACGTCAGGGTATCTACACCTTC; CDR3aa: CASSLSRQGIYTF
v_gene: TRBV18; j_gene: TRBJ1-5; d_gene: TRBD1; abundance: .; CDR3nt: TGTGCCAGCTCACCGAATCGACAGGGGGTCGGTCAGCCCCAGCATTTT; CDR3aa: CASSPNRQGVGQPQHF
v_gene: TRBV6-5; j_gene: TRBJ2-7; d_gene: TRBD1; abundance: .; CDR3nt: TGTGCCAGCAGTCGGGACAGGGATGACGAGCAGTACTTC; CDR3aa: CASSRDRDDEQYF
v_gene: TRBV27; j_gene: TRBJ1-4; d_gene: .; abundance: few; CDR3nt: TGTGCCAGCAGCCGGCGGGCCATACAGGTGGCTAATGAAAAACTGTTTTTT; CDR3aa: CASSRRAIQVANEKLFF
v_gene: TRBV27; j_gene: TRBJ1-6; d_gene: .; abundance: .; CDR3nt: TGTGCCAGCAGTCACCGGAGCTCCTATAATTCACCCCTCCACTTT; CDR3aa: CASSHRSSYNSPLHF
v_gene: TRBV6-5; j_gene: TRBJ2-7; d_gene: TRBD1; abundance: .; CDR3nt: TGTGCCAGCAGTAGAAACAGGGGTCGGCAGTACTTC; CDR3aa: CASSRNRGRQYF
v_gene: TRBV20-1; j_gene: TRBJ1-2; d_gene: .; abundance: many; CDR3nt: TGCAGTGCTAGAGGCGCCGGGACTGGCTACACCTTC; CDR3aa: CSARGAGTGYTF
v_gene: TRBV20-1; j_gene: TRBJ2-5; d_gene: .; abundance: many; CDR3nt: TGCAGTGCTACGAAGGTCGGGGGAGTGCAAGAGACCCAGTACTTC; CDR3aa: CSATKVGGVQETQYF
v_gene: TRBV7-2; j_gene: TRBJ2-3; d_gene: .; abundance: few; CDR3nt: TGTGCCAGCAGCTTAGGACTCATGGGGGGCCTTGGAGATACGCAGTATTTT; CDR3aa: CASSLGLMGGLGDTQYF
v_gene: TRBV10-3; j_gene: TRBJ2-5; d_gene: TRBD2; abundance: few; CDR3nt: TGTGCCATCAGTGAGGGACTAGCGGGGGGGACGGAGACCCAGTACTTC; CDR3aa: CAISEGLAGGTETQYF
v_gene: TRBV4-3; j_gene: TRBJ2-7; d_gene: .; abundance: many; CDR3nt: TGCGCCAGCAGCCAAGTAGTAGCCGGCGACGCATTCGAAACCTACGAGCAGTACTTC; CDR3aa: CASSQVVAGDAFETYEQYF
v_gene: TRBV4-3; j_gene: TRBJ1-5; d_gene: TRBD1; abundance: .; CDR3nt: TGCGCCAGCAGCCACCAGACAGGGCGGGGTCAGCCCCAGCATTTT; CDR3aa: CASSHQTGRGQPQHF
v_gene: TRBV27; j_gene: TRBJ1-6; d_gene: .; abundance: .; CDR3nt: TGTGCCAGCAAATTCGGGGCGAGAAATTCACCCCTCCACTTT; CDR3aa: CASKFGARNSPLHF
v_gene: TRBV5-5; j_gene: TRBJ2-1; d_gene: TRBD2; abundance: .; CDR3nt: TGTGCCAGCAGCTTGGGGGGAACTAGCGGGGGGAAGTTCTTC; CDR3aa: CASSLGGTSGGKFF
v_gene: TRBV5-1; j_gene: TRBJ1-1; d_gene: .; abundance: many; CDR3nt: TGCGCCAGCAGCTGGGACAATCCGGGACCCACGAACACTGAAGCTTTCTTT; CDR3aa: CASSWDNPGPTNTEAFF
v_gene: TRBV28; j_gene: TRBJ1-1; d_gene: .; abundance: many; CDR3nt: TGTGCCAGCAGTTTGAGGGTGAACACTGAAGCTTTCTTT; CDR3aa: CASSLRVNTEAFF
v_gene: TRBV14; j_gene: TRBJ2-7; d_gene: .; abundance: .; CDR3nt: TGTGCCAGCAGTCAAGGGGGTTTCTTCCACTACGAGCAGTACTTC; CDR3aa: CASSQGGFFHYEQYF
v_gene: TRBV2; j_gene: TRBJ2-3; d_gene: TRBD2; abundance: .; CDR3nt: TGTGCCAGCAGGGGACTGTCGACTAGCATAGATACGCAGTATTTT; CDR3aa: CASRGLSTSIDTQYF
v_gene: TRBV5-4; j_gene: TRBJ1-1; d_gene: .; abundance: .; CDR3nt: TGTGCCAGCAGCTTGGGAGGGGCGTCCCCTGAAGCTTTCTTT; CDR3aa: CASSLGGASPEAFF
v_gene: TRBV20-1; j_gene: TRBJ2-3; d_gene: .; abundance: few; CDR3nt: TGCAGTGCTAGGGACCCAAGGGGCACAGATACGCAGTATTTT; CDR3aa: CSARDPRGTDTQYF
v_gene: TRBV12-3/TRBV12-4; j_gene: TRBJ1-5; d_gene: .; abundance: many; CDR3nt: TGTGCCAGCTCCCGGGGGGCTAGCAATCAGCCCCAGCATTTT; CDR3aa: CASSRGASNQPQHF
v_gene: TRBV6-5; j_gene: TRBJ2-7; d_gene: .; abundance: .; CDR3nt: TGTGCCACGGCGGTCGGAAGGAGCTCCTACGAGCAGTACTTC; CDR3aa: CATAVGRSSYEQYF
v_gene: TRBV10-3; j_gene: TRBJ2-5; d_gene: TRBD2; abundance: many; CDR3nt: TGTGCCTCCAAGCGGGGGGTTAGGTGGGAAGAGACCCAGTACTTC; CDR3aa: CASKRGVRWEETQYF
v_gene: TRBV7-8; j_gene: TRBJ1-6; d_gene: .; abundance: .; CDR3nt: TGTGCCAGCAGCCCGTTGGCAGGAGGTTCACCCCTCAACTTT; CDR3aa: CASSPLAGGSPLNF
v_gene: TRBV4-2; j_gene: TRBJ2-7; d_gene: .; abundance: many; CDR3nt: TGTGCCAGCAGCCAAGATTATGGGGATAGGACCTACGAGCAGTACTTC; CDR3aa: CASSQDYGDRTYEQYF
v_gene: TRBV19; j_gene: TRBJ1-5; d_gene: .; abundance: many; CDR3nt: TGTGCCAGTAGTATTAGTCAGCCCCAGCATTTT; CDR3aa: CASSISQPQHF
v_gene: TRBV6-5; j_gene: TRBJ1-6; d_gene: .; abundance: many; CDR3nt: TGTGCCTCCTCGGAGCAGACTAATTCACCCCTCCACTTT; CDR3aa: CASSEQTNSPLHF
v_gene: TRBV7-2; j_gene: TRBJ2-7; d_gene: .; abundance: few; CDR3nt: TGTGCCAGCAGCCCCCGGGGTAGCGCCTCCTACGAGCAGTACTTC; CDR3aa: CASSPRGSASYEQYF
v_gene: TRBV12-3/TRBV12-4; j_gene: TRBJ2-7; d_gene: .; abundance: .; CDR3nt: TGTGCCAGCAGCGTAGGACCGGGGATCTACGAGCAGTACTTC; CDR3aa: CASSVGPGIYEQYF
v_gene: TRBV20-1; j_gene: TRBJ1-1; d_gene: TRBD1; abundance: many; CDR3nt: TGCAGTGCTAGACTTGGACAGGGGGCGCGGCATCCTGAAGCTTTCTTT; CDR3aa: CSARLGQGARHPEAFF
v_gene: TRBV9; j_gene: TRBJ1-5; d_gene: TRBD1; abundance: many; CDR3nt: TGTGCCAGCAGCGAAACAGGGGGCAGTCAGCCCCAGCATTTT; CDR3aa: CASSETGGSQPQHF